This TCR beta chain was sequenced in a study of control samples from healthy donors and cancer patients. The assay was immunoSEQ multiplex PCR, and TCRdb's table has in-frame clones only and misses some. The sample includes 100,000 or so clones, more than 85% of them seen just once. Between the trimmed V and J ends, which lost 4 bases and 1 base, there was a span of 13 bases. CDR1 LGHNA and CDR2 YNFKEQ come from the germline V gene. The CDR3 contains 15 residues. Sequencing was carried out using blood. This receptor was identified in a woman aged 50 to 60 in good health. The chain recombines TRBV4-2 with TRBJ1-1; TRBD1 is a possible D gene (6 bases). For the CDR3, the DNA is TGTGCCAGCAGCCCGGTAAGGGGGGGGAACACTGAAGCTTTCTTT. Translated, it gives CASSPVRGGNTEAFF.